This T cell receptor (beta chain) derives from a study of T cell changes during pregnancy in multiple sclerosis. The data were produced by immunoSEQ multiplex PCR, yet TCRdb's version contains in-frame clones alone and is incomplete. The sample carries 89,000 or so clones, about 90% recorded once. Trimming took 0 bases from V and 5 from J, leaving 4 bases between them. The germline CDR1 and CDR2 sequences are MNHEY and SVGAGI. The CDR3 spans 12 residues. The source was PBMCs, collected in the first trimester of pregnancy. The gene calls are TRBV6-5 and TRBJ2-5; D is undetermined. The TCR comes from a female donor in good health, serving as a control in a pregnancy study. Some clones in this sample may be carry-over from other donors' samples. The CDR3 nucleotides are TGTGCCAGCAGTTACTCGCGCGAGACCCAGTACTTC. Its translation: CASSYSRETQYF.